A selection of T cell receptor beta chains follows, all from one sample in a study of response to subunit inactivated influenza vaccine. TCRdb analysed the RT-PCR reads with MiXCR anew, one entry per CDR3 protein. This sample yields more than 150,000 distinct CDR3 sequences, of which roughly 10% are seen a single time; around 33% belongs to the top ten. The sample here was CD8+ T cells sorted from PBMCs, taken roughly 24 months after vaccination. Receptors originate from a man aged 50 to 75 who received an inactivated influenza vaccine. CDR3s include the opening cysteine and the closing phenylalanine or tryptophan. Each record gives: clone size, D gene, V gene, J gene, CDR3 DNA, CDR3 protein. D genes are given only for firm matches. Expanded clones are given a class, and other clones once, few, many or no size at all.

>NA|TRBD2|TRBV20-1|TRBJ2-3
TGCAGTGCTAGCGCACTAGCGGGTGACACAGATACGCAGTATTTT
CSASALAGDTDTQYF
>NA|NA|TRBV4-3|TRBJ2-7
TGCGCCAGCAGCCAAGCCCTAGGCCCCTACGAGCAGTACTTC
CASSQALGPYEQYF
>many|TRBD1|TRBV12-3/TRBV12-4|TRBJ2-5
TGTGCCAGCAGTCGCTTTGGGGACAGGGGTTCAGAGACCCAGTACTTC
CASSRFGDRGSETQYF
>many|TRBD1|TRBV6-5|TRBJ2-7
TGTGCCAGCAGTTACGGATCAGGACAGGGGGCTTACGAGCAGTACTTC
CASSYGSGQGAYEQYF
>few|TRBD2|TRBV3-1|TRBJ2-7
TGTGCCAGCAGCCAAGACCCGGGTCTAGCGGGAGGCTACGAGCAGTACTTC
CASSQDPGLAGGYEQYF
>few|NA|TRBV11-1|TRBJ2-4
TGTGCCAGCAGCCCTGCAAGATCGAGCCTCTCAAGGGCCAAAAACATTCAGTACTTC
CASSPARSSLSRAKNIQYF
>few|NA|TRBV2|TRBJ2-1
TGTGCCAGCACCGAGGATCCGGGGTATGAGCAGTTCTTC
CASTEDPGYEQFF
>medium-sized|TRBD1|TRBV27|TRBJ2-7
TGTGCCAGCATGGACCCGGGACAGGAGCAGTACTTC
CASMDPGQEQYF
>NA|NA|TRBV29-1|TRBJ2-7
TGCAGCGTTGAAGGGCAGGGGTCCACCTCCTACGAGCAGTACTTC
CSVEGQGSTSYEQYF
>NA|NA|TRBV6-5|TRBJ2-7
TGTGCCAGCAGTCACGGTCTGAGCTCCTACGAGCAGTACTTC
CASSHGLSSYEQYF
>few|NA|TRBV27|TRBJ1-1
TGTGCCAGCAGTTTGATAGGGCCGATGAACACTGAAGCTTTCTTT
CASSLIGPMNTEAFF
>NA|NA|TRBV10-3|TRBJ2-7
TGTGCCATCAGTGAGAAGGTCAGTACGGAAGAGCAGTACTTC
CAISEKVSTEEQYF
>many|NA|TRBV2|TRBJ2-7
TGTGCCAGCAATGGGTTTGGCGAGCAGTACTTC
CASNGFGEQYF
>many|TRBD2|TRBV7-8|TRBJ2-3
TGTGCCAGCAGCTTAGAGGCGGGGATAGCGGGAGTTCTAGATACGCAGTATTTT
CASSLEAGIAGVLDTQYF
>NA|NA|TRBV12-3/TRBV12-4|TRBJ2-5
TGTGCCAGCAGCCCCGGGAGTAACCAAGAGACCCAGTACTTC
CASSPGSNQETQYF
>NA|NA|TRBV7-7|TRBJ2-1
TGTGCCAGCAGCTTAGGCGAACCCTACAATGAGCAGTTCTTC
CASSLGEPYNEQFF
>few|NA|TRBV12-3/TRBV12-4|TRBJ1-6
TGTGCCAGCAGTCAAACAGGGTGGGCTTCACCCCTCCACTTT
CASSQTGWASPLHF
>NA|TRBD2|TRBV4-3|TRBJ2-1
TGCGCCAGCAGCCAAGAGGGGCTAGCGGGGGGGTCCTACTATGAGCAGTTCTTC
CASSQEGLAGGSYYEQFF
>many|NA|TRBV7-2|TRBJ2-3
TGTGCCAGCAGCTCCACTAGCTACAGCGCAGATACGCAGTATTTT
CASSSTSYSADTQYF
>NA|NA|TRBV5-1|TRBJ2-1
TGCGCCAGCAGCTTTATGTACAATGAGCAGTTCTTC
CASSFMYNEQFF
>few|NA|TRBV11-2|TRBJ1-2
TGTGCCAGCAGCTTTCGGGACGGGGGCTATGGCTACACCTTC
CASSFRDGGYGYTF
>many|NA|TRBV29-1|TRBJ2-7
TGCAGCGTTGGAGGGGTAGCCTACGAGCAGTACTTC
CSVGGVAYEQYF
>few|TRBD1|TRBV18|TRBJ2-3
TGTGCCAGCTCAGCCACAGGGGGTGGAGATACGCAGTATTTT
CASSATGGGDTQYF
>NA|TRBD2|TRBV2|TRBJ2-7
TGTGCCAGCACTGTCTGGGAGGGGCACTCCTACGAGCAGTACTTC
CASTVWEGHSYEQYF
>few|NA|TRBV25-1|TRBJ2-1
TGTGCCAGCAGTGAATGGTACGGCCCGGACAATGAGCAGTTCTTC
CASSEWYGPDNEQFF
>few|TRBD2|TRBV6-1|TRBJ2-5
TGTGCCAGCAGTGTCCTAGCGGGGCAAGAGACCCAGTACTTC
CASSVLAGQETQYF
>few|NA|TRBV4-1|TRBJ2-1
TGCGCCAGCAGCCAGCTGGACACTCCCTACAATGAGCAGTTCTTC
CASSQLDTPYNEQFF